The rows below give T cell receptor beta chains drawn from one sample of a study of blood T cell repertoires in COVID-19. Repertoires were generated with immunoSEQ multiplex PCR, while TCRdb's copy carries only in-frame clones and drops some. This sample has more than 85,000 clones, with about 80% found just once. The sequencing sample was made of peripheral blood. These receptors originate from a woman older than 75 with active or convalescent COVID-19. CDR3s include the opening cysteine and the closing phenylalanine or tryptophan. D genes are given only for firm matches. Not every row has a clone size; where given, it reads once, few, many or a size class.

abundance: -; v_gene: TRBV7-9; d_gene: -; j_gene: TRBJ2-7; CDR3nt: TGTGCCAGCAGCTTACGGGGGGCAGGCCCGGTAGGGACTGTCTACGAGCAGTACTTC; CDR3aa: CASSLRGAGPVGTVYEQYF
abundance: -; v_gene: TRBV5-1; d_gene: -; j_gene: TRBJ2-1; CDR3nt: TGCGCCAGCAGCTTCGGGACACCCAGGGTCGGGCAGTTCTTC; CDR3aa: CASSFGTPRVGQFF
abundance: -; v_gene: TRBV6-6; d_gene: TRBD1; j_gene: TRBJ2-7; CDR3nt: TGTGCCAGCAGACCCGGGACAGGGATTTTCGAGCAGTACTTC; CDR3aa: CASRPGTGIFEQYF
abundance: -; v_gene: TRBV2; d_gene: TRBD1; j_gene: TRBJ1-5; CDR3nt: TGTGCCAGCAGGGACAGGGATCTTAGCAATCAGCCCCAGCATTTT; CDR3aa: CASRDRDLSNQPQHF
abundance: once; v_gene: TRBV18; d_gene: -; j_gene: TRBJ2-7; CDR3nt: TGTGCCAGCTCACCCAACCGGGGACTCCCCTACGAGCAGTACTTC; CDR3aa: CASSPNRGLPYEQYF
abundance: -; v_gene: TRBV12-3/TRBV12-4; d_gene: -; j_gene: TRBJ1-2; CDR3nt: TGTGCCAGCAGTTTCAGGGTGGGCTATGGCTACACCTTC; CDR3aa: CASSFRVGYGYTF
abundance: -; v_gene: TRBV29-1; d_gene: TRBD1; j_gene: TRBJ1-1; CDR3nt: TGCAGCGTCGCCACAGGGGCCTCGAACACTGAAGCTTTCTTT; CDR3aa: CSVATGASNTEAFF
abundance: -; v_gene: TRBV9; d_gene: -; j_gene: TRBJ1-4; CDR3nt: TGTGCCAGCAGCGTAGCACCGAGGTCCTATGAAAAACTGTTTTTT; CDR3aa: CASSVAPRSYEKLFF
abundance: -; v_gene: TRBV10-2; d_gene: -; j_gene: TRBJ2-5; CDR3nt: TGCGCCAGCAGTGACCAGGGGCGCCAAGAGACCCAGTACTTC; CDR3aa: CASSDQGRQETQYF
abundance: -; v_gene: TRBV19; d_gene: TRBD1; j_gene: TRBJ2-7; CDR3nt: TGTGCCAGTAGTACCGACAGGGGAAACTACGAGCAGTACTTC; CDR3aa: CASSTDRGNYEQYF
abundance: -; v_gene: TRBV7-9; d_gene: TRBD2; j_gene: TRBJ2-1; CDR3nt: TGTGCCAGCAGCACTGGACTAGCGGGAGATGAGCAGTTCTTC; CDR3aa: CASSTGLAGDEQFF
abundance: -; v_gene: TRBV2; d_gene: -; j_gene: TRBJ2-5; CDR3nt: TGTGCCAGCAGGGCCGTCTCGTCGAACAGGGTCCAAGAGACCCAGTACTTC; CDR3aa: CASRAVSSNRVQETQYF
abundance: few; v_gene: TRBV7-9; d_gene: TRBD1; j_gene: TRBJ2-5; CDR3nt: TGTGCCAGCAGCTCGGGACAGGGAGGAGAGACCCAGTACTTC; CDR3aa: CASSSGQGGETQYF
abundance: -; v_gene: TRBV7-6; d_gene: TRBD1; j_gene: TRBJ1-1; CDR3nt: TGTGCCAGCAGCTTAGGGGGACAGGTGAACACTGAAGCTTTCTTT; CDR3aa: CASSLGGQVNTEAFF
abundance: few; v_gene: TRBV28; d_gene: -; j_gene: TRBJ2-3; CDR3nt: TGTGCCAGCAGTCACCCCGCGGCCGACAGCACAGATACGCAGTATTTT; CDR3aa: CASSHPAADSTDTQYF
abundance: -; v_gene: TRBV5-3; d_gene: -; j_gene: TRBJ2-1; CDR3nt: TGTGCCCGACGCGGCGCTTACAATGAGCAGTTCTTC; CDR3aa: CARRGAYNEQFF
abundance: -; v_gene: TRBV7-9; d_gene: -; j_gene: TRBJ1-3; CDR3nt: TGTGCCAGCAGCCTAGTAGCGGGCCCTGCTAGAGGAAACACCATATATTTT; CDR3aa: CASSLVAGPARGNTIYF
abundance: -; v_gene: TRBV19; d_gene: TRBD1; j_gene: TRBJ1-2; CDR3nt: TGTGCCAGTAGTTCGAACAGGGGGCTAACGGTCTATGGCTACACCTTC; CDR3aa: CASSSNRGLTVYGYTF
abundance: -; v_gene: TRBV7-2; d_gene: -; j_gene: TRBJ2-3; CDR3nt: TGTGCCAGCAGCTCCCTTCAGGCCCGGGGTGGCACAGATACGCAGTATTTT; CDR3aa: CASSSLQARGGTDTQYF
abundance: -; v_gene: TRBV19; d_gene: TRBD1; j_gene: TRBJ2-7; CDR3nt: TGTGCCAGTAGTATGGGGCATAGACAGGGGTGGTACGAGCAGTACTTC; CDR3aa: CASSMGHRQGWYEQYF
abundance: -; v_gene: TRBV9; d_gene: TRBD2; j_gene: TRBJ2-1; CDR3nt: TGTGCCAGCAGCCGGCAACTAGCGGCCTCCTACAATGAGCAGTTCTTC; CDR3aa: CASSRQLAASYNEQFF
abundance: few; v_gene: TRBV28; d_gene: TRBD2; j_gene: TRBJ2-7; CDR3nt: TGTGCCAGCAGTTCGATTAGCGGGAGCACCTACGAGCAGTACTTC; CDR3aa: CASSSISGSTYEQYF
abundance: -; v_gene: TRBV7-9; d_gene: TRBD2; j_gene: TRBJ2-3; CDR3nt: TGTGCCCGCTCAGCGGGAGCTAGCACAGATACGCAGTATTTT; CDR3aa: CARSAGASTDTQYF
abundance: -; v_gene: TRBV5-4; d_gene: TRBD2; j_gene: TRBJ2-2; CDR3nt: TGTGCCAGCAGCTTGGGCGCGGGAGTGGCTACCGGGGAGCTGTTTTTT; CDR3aa: CASSLGAGVATGELFF
abundance: few; v_gene: TRBV7-9; d_gene: TRBD1; j_gene: TRBJ2-2; CDR3nt: TGTGCCAGCAGCACCGGACAGGGGGCGGACGGGGAGCTGTTTTTT; CDR3aa: CASSTGQGADGELFF
abundance: -; v_gene: TRBV7-2; d_gene: TRBD2; j_gene: TRBJ2-5; CDR3nt: TGTGCCAGCAGCCACGCCCTAGCGGGAGCGGTGGGAGTTGAGGAGACCCAGTACTTC; CDR3aa: CASSHALAGAVGVEETQYF
abundance: -; v_gene: TRBV7-9; d_gene: TRBD2; j_gene: TRBJ2-5; CDR3nt: TGTGCCAGCAGCTTAGTAAGCGGGGGGCGCTTTCTAAAGGAGACCCAGTACTTC; CDR3aa: CASSLVSGGRFLKETQYF
abundance: -; v_gene: TRBV5-6; d_gene: -; j_gene: TRBJ2-1; CDR3nt: TGTGCCAGCAGCATCCTCTCCTACCCCTACAATGAGCAGTTCTTC; CDR3aa: CASSILSYPYNEQFF
abundance: -; v_gene: TRBV6-5; d_gene: -; j_gene: TRBJ2-6; CDR3nt: TGTGCCAGCAGTACCCGGGGGTCCGGGGCCAACGTCCTGACTTTC; CDR3aa: CASSTRGSGANVLTF
abundance: -; v_gene: TRBV5-1; d_gene: -; j_gene: TRBJ2-2; CDR3nt: TGCGCCAGCAGCTTCGACACCGGGGAGCTGTTTTTT; CDR3aa: CASSFDTGELFF
abundance: -; v_gene: TRBV7-2; d_gene: -; j_gene: TRBJ2-5; CDR3nt: TGTGCCAGCAGCTTTGAGAGGTTCCAAGAGACCCAGTACTTC; CDR3aa: CASSFERFQETQYF
abundance: -; v_gene: TRBV2; d_gene: TRBD2; j_gene: TRBJ2-1; CDR3nt: TGTGCCAGCACCGCGGGCCTAGCGGGAGCGCTAAGCTCCTACAATGAGCAGTTCTTC; CDR3aa: CASTAGLAGALSSYNEQFF
abundance: -; v_gene: TRBV9; d_gene: TRBD1; j_gene: TRBJ2-5; CDR3nt: TGTGCCAGCAGCGTAGCCGGGACAGGGGAAGAGACCCAGTACTTC; CDR3aa: CASSVAGTGEETQYF
abundance: -; v_gene: TRBV5-8; d_gene: TRBD1; j_gene: TRBJ1-5; CDR3nt: TGTGCCAGCAGGCATGACAGGGAACGCAATCAGCCCCAGCATTTT; CDR3aa: CASRHDRERNQPQHF
abundance: -; v_gene: TRBV27; d_gene: -; j_gene: TRBJ1-2; CDR3nt: TGTGCCAGCAGTTTATCAGGGGCCGGGGGCTACACCTTC; CDR3aa: CASSLSGAGGYTF
abundance: -; v_gene: TRBV7-2; d_gene: TRBD2; j_gene: TRBJ2-3; CDR3nt: TGTGCCAGCAGCTGGGCGGGAGGGCCGGGCACAGATACGCAGTATTTT; CDR3aa: CASSWAGGPGTDTQYF
abundance: -; v_gene: TRBV7-9; d_gene: TRBD2; j_gene: TRBJ2-2; CDR3nt: TGTGCCAGCATCCAATACTTCGGGACTACGAACACCGGGGAGCTGTTTTTT; CDR3aa: CASIQYFGTTNTGELFF
abundance: once; v_gene: TRBV2; d_gene: TRBD2; j_gene: TRBJ2-5; CDR3nt: TGTGCCAGCAGTGAGAGGGTAGCGGGAGGGAGGAAGACCCAGTACTTC; CDR3aa: CASSERVAGGRKTQYF
abundance: -; v_gene: TRBV7-2; d_gene: -; j_gene: TRBJ2-7; CDR3nt: TGTGCCAGCCGGGGTGGGGGGAGCTCCTACGAGCAGTACTTC; CDR3aa: CASRGGGSSYEQYF
abundance: -; v_gene: TRBV5-5; d_gene: -; j_gene: TRBJ2-2; CDR3nt: TGTGCCAGCAGCTTGTCTGGGGAGTTATGGGCCGGGGAGCTGTTTTTT; CDR3aa: CASSLSGELWAGELFF
abundance: -; v_gene: TRBV18; d_gene: TRBD1; j_gene: TRBJ2-7; CDR3nt: TGTGCCAGCTCACTAGGACAGGGTGAGCAGTACTTC; CDR3aa: CASSLGQGEQYF
abundance: -; v_gene: TRBV6-6; d_gene: -; j_gene: TRBJ2-5; CDR3nt: TGTGCCAGCAGTTACGTGGGAGCGGGGACCCAGTACTTC; CDR3aa: CASSYVGAGTQYF
abundance: few; v_gene: TRBV6-5; d_gene: TRBD1; j_gene: TRBJ2-7; CDR3nt: TGTGCCAGCAGTTACTCGCGGACAGGGCACTACGAGCAGTACTTC; CDR3aa: CASSYSRTGHYEQYF
abundance: -; v_gene: TRBV28; d_gene: TRBD1; j_gene: TRBJ2-6; CDR3nt: TGTGCCAGCAGTTTGGTGGGATGGGGACAGGGAGCTGGGGCCAACGTCCTGACTTTC; CDR3aa: CASSLVGWGQGAGANVLTF